The rows below give T cell receptor beta chains drawn from one sample of a study of tumor-infiltrating lymphocytes in primary liver carcinoma. Each CDR3 protein is one row after TCRdb ran MiXCR on the multiplex PCR reads. The table includes 330,000 or so distinct CDR3 sequences, roughly 61% detected once. The source material was peripheral blood. Receptors originate from a man in his forties or fifties with primary liver carcinoma and hepatitis B virus infection. CDR3s include the opening cysteine and the closing phenylalanine or tryptophan. A D gene is named only where the DNA matches it firmly. Clone size appears in some rows only: once, few, many, or a class for an expanded clone.

CDR3nt: TGTGCCACCAGTGATTGGACTAGCGGCGGTTGGCAGTTCTTC; CDR3aa: CATSDWTSGGWQFF; v_gene: TRBV24-1; abundance: few; d_gene: TRBD2; j_gene: TRBJ2-1
CDR3nt: TGTGCCAGGAGTACCGGGACTGGTGTCAGAGGTGAGCAGTTCTTC; CDR3aa: CARSTGTGVRGEQFF; v_gene: TRBV6-6; abundance: NA; d_gene: NA; j_gene: TRBJ2-1
CDR3nt: TGCGCCAGCAGGCAGCTGACGGACCTGAACACCGAAGCTTTCTTT; CDR3aa: CASRQLTDLNTEAFF; v_gene: TRBV5-1; abundance: NA; d_gene: NA; j_gene: TRBJ1-1
CDR3nt: TGTGCCAGCAGCTCAAGGGGCGTGGGCACTGAAGCTTCCTTT; CDR3aa: CASSSRGVGTEASF; v_gene: TRBV11-3; abundance: NA; d_gene: NA; j_gene: TRBJ1-1
CDR3nt: TGTGCCAGCAGCCGCGGGACTAGCGGGAGTCTAAATGAGCAGTTCTTC; CDR3aa: CASSRGTSGSLNEQFF; v_gene: TRBV11-2; abundance: NA; d_gene: TRBD2; j_gene: TRBJ2-1
CDR3nt: TGTGCCAGCAGAAGTGGGGTGGTTGAGCAGTTCTTC; CDR3aa: CASRSGVVEQFF; v_gene: TRBV28; abundance: NA; d_gene: NA; j_gene: TRBJ2-1
CDR3nt: TGTGCCAGCAGTTTTCGGACCGGGACCCTCACGGAGCAGTACTTC; CDR3aa: CASSFRTGTLTEQYF; v_gene: TRBV6-5; abundance: many; d_gene: NA; j_gene: TRBJ2-7
CDR3nt: TGTGCCAGCAGTGGGGGGCGGGATGAGCAGTTCTTC; CDR3aa: CASSGGRDEQFF; v_gene: TRBV2; abundance: NA; d_gene: NA; j_gene: TRBJ2-1
CDR3nt: TGTGCCAGAAGCTCCCTAGCGGGAGGACTCGCGAACACCGGGGAGCTGTTTTTT; CDR3aa: CARSSLAGGLANTGELFF; v_gene: TRBV5-6; abundance: NA; d_gene: TRBD2; j_gene: TRBJ2-2
CDR3nt: TGTGCCAGCAGTTACTCCGTGGGACAGGGGGTCCACGAGCGGTACTTC; CDR3aa: CASSYSVGQGVHERYF; v_gene: TRBV6-6; abundance: once; d_gene: TRBD1; j_gene: TRBJ2-7
CDR3nt: TGTGCCAGCAGTTTTTCCGATGGGGAGCAGTTCTTC; CDR3aa: CASSFSDGEQFF; v_gene: TRBV28; abundance: few; d_gene: NA; j_gene: TRBJ2-1
CDR3nt: TGTGCCAGCAGTTTAACCCGGGGGGACACTGAAGCTTTCTTT; CDR3aa: CASSLTRGDTEAFF; v_gene: TRBV12-3/TRBV12-4; abundance: NA; d_gene: NA; j_gene: TRBJ1-1
CDR3nt: TGTGCCAGCAGCCTACCTCGCGAAAAACTGTTTTTT; CDR3aa: CASSLPREKLFF; v_gene: TRBV6-6; abundance: few; d_gene: NA; j_gene: TRBJ1-4
CDR3nt: TGTGCCAGCAGCCAAAGGACAGGGAAGAACACTGAAGCTTTCTTT; CDR3aa: CASSQRTGKNTEAFF; v_gene: TRBV14; abundance: few; d_gene: TRBD1; j_gene: TRBJ1-1
CDR3nt: TGTGCCAGCAGCTTGGTTGGCAGTACGATCAATGAGCAGTTCTTC; CDR3aa: CASSLVGSTINEQFF; v_gene: TRBV5-5; abundance: many; d_gene: NA; j_gene: TRBJ2-1
CDR3nt: TGTGCCAGCAGCCCCCGGGGATCGGTAGCGGGACATTACGAGCAGTACTTC; CDR3aa: CASSPRGSVAGHYEQYF; v_gene: TRBV7-2; abundance: NA; d_gene: TRBD2; j_gene: TRBJ2-7
CDR3nt: TGTGCCAGCAGCTTGGACGGGAATCCTAGCACAGATACGCAGTATTTT; CDR3aa: CASSLDGNPSTDTQYF; v_gene: TRBV5-5; abundance: NA; d_gene: NA; j_gene: TRBJ2-3
CDR3nt: TGTGCCATCAGTGAGGCGACAGGGGTCCAGTTCTTC; CDR3aa: CAISEATGVQFF; v_gene: TRBV10-3; abundance: NA; d_gene: TRBD1; j_gene: TRBJ2-1
CDR3nt: TGTGCCAGTAGCCCTTCCCGCAAGGACATTTGGGACTCTGGGGCCAACGTCACTTTC; CDR3aa: CASSPSRKDIWDSGANVTF; v_gene: TRBV11-1; abundance: NA; d_gene: NA; j_gene: TRBJ2-6
CDR3nt: TGTGCCAGCAACCGGGCCACCGATTCGGGCGAAAAACTGTTTTTT; CDR3aa: CASNRATDSGEKLFF; v_gene: TRBV5-5; abundance: many; d_gene: NA; j_gene: TRBJ1-4
CDR3nt: TGCGCCAGCAGCCATCGGCATGCCTACAATGAGCAGTTCTTC; CDR3aa: CASSHRHAYNEQFF; v_gene: TRBV4-1; abundance: NA; d_gene: NA; j_gene: TRBJ2-1
CDR3nt: TGTGCCAGCAGCTGGACGAACACCGGGGAGCTGTTTTTT; CDR3aa: CASSWTNTGELFF; v_gene: TRBV11-1; abundance: many; d_gene: NA; j_gene: TRBJ2-2
CDR3nt: TGTGTCAGCAGTTACAGGGCGGCTAGAGGGGAGACCCAGTACTTC; CDR3aa: CVSSYRAARGETQYF; v_gene: TRBV6-2/TRBV6-3; abundance: NA; d_gene: NA; j_gene: TRBJ2-5